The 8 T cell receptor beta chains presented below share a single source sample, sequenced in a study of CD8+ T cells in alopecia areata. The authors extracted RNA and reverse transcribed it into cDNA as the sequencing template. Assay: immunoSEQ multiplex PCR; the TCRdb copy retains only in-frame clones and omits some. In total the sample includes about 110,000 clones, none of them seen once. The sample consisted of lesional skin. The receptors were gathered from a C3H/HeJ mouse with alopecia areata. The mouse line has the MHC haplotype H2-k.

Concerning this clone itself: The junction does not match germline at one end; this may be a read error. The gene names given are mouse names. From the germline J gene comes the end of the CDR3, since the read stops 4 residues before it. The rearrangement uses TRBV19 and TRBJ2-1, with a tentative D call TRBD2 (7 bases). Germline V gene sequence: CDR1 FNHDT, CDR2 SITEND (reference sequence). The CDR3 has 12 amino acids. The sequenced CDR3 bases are TGTGTCAGCGGGGGGCGCGATGCT. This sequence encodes CVSGGRDA. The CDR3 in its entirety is CVSGGRDAEQFF.

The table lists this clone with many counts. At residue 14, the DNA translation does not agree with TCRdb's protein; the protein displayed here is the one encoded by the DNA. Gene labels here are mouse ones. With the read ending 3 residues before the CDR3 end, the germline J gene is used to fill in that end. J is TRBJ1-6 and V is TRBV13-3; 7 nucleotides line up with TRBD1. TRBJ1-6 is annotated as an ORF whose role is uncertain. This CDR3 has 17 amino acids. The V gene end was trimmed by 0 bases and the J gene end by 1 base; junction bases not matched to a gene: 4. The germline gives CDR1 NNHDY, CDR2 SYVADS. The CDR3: CASSDGNRGSYNSPLYF. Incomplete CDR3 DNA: TGTGCCAGCAGTGATGGTAACAGGGGATCCTATAATTCGCCC.

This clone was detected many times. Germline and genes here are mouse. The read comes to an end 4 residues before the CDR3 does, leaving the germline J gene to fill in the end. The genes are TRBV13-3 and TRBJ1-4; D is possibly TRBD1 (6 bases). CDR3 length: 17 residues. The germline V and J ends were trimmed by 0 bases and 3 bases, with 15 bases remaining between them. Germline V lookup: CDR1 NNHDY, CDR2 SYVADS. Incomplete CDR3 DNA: TGTGCCAGCAGTGATGCAGTTCTCGGGACAACCAACGAA. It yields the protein CASSDAVLGTTNE. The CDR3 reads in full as CASSDAVLGTTNERLFF. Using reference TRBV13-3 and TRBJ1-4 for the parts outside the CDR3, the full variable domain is EAAVTQSPRSKVAVTGGKVTLSCHQTNNHDYMYWYRQDTGHGLRLIHYSYVADSTEKGDIPDGYKASRPSQENFSLILELASLSQTAVYFCASSDAVLGTTNERLFFGHGTKLSVL.

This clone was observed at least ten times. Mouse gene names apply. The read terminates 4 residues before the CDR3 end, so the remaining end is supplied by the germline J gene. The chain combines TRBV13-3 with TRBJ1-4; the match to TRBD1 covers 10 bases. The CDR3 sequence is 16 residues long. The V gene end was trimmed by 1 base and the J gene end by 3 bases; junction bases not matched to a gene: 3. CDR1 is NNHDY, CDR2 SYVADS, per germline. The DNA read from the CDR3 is TGTGCCAGCAGTGATATGGGACAGGGGACCAACGAA. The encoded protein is CASSDMGQGTNE. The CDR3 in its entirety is CASSDMGQGTNERLFF.

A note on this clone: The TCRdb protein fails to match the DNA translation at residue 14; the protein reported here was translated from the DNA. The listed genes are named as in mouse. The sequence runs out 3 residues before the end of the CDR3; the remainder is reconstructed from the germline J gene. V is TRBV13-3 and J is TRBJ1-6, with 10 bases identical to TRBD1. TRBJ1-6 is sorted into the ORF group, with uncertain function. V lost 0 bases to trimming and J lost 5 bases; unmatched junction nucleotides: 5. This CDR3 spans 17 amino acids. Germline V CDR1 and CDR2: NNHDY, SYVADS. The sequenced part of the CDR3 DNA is TGTGCCAGCAGTGATGAGGGGACAGGGGAGAATAATTCGCCC. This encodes CASSDEGTGENNSP. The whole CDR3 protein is CASSDEGTGENNSPLYF.

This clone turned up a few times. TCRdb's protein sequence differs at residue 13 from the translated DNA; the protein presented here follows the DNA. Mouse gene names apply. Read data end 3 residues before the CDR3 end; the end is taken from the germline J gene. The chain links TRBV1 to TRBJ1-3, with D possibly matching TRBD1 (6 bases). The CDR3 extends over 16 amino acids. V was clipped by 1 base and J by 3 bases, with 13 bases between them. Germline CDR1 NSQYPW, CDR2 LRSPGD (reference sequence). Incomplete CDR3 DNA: TGCACCTGCAGTGCAGCGGGGGGCGCTTTTGGAAATACG. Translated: CTCSAAGGAFGNT. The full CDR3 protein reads CTCSAAGGAFGNTLYF.

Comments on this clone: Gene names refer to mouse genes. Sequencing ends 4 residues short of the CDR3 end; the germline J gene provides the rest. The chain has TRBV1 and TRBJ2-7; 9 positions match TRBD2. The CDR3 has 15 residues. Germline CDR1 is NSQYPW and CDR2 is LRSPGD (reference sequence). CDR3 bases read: TGCACCTGCAGTGCAGAAACTGGGGGGACGTAT. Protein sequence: CTCSAETGGTY. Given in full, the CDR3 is CTCSAETGGTYEQYF.

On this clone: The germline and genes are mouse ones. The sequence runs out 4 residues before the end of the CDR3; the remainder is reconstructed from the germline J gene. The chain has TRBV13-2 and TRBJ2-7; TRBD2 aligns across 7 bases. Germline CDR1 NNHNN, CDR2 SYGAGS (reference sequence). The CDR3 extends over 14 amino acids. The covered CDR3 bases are TGTGCCAGCGGTGATTCACTGGGGTCTTAT. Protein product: CASGDSLGSY. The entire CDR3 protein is CASGDSLGSYEQYF.